Below, 31 T cell receptor beta chains from the same sample are listed, as sequenced in a study of blood T cells in healthy people across ages. Primers used in a second PCR of about 7 to 12 cycles were a sample-barcoded 5' primer and a J-beta primer mix. Using its own MiXCR run on the 5' RACE reads, TCRdb lists one record per CDR3 protein. Of 1.5 million to 2 million distinct CDR3 sequences in the sample, around 50% are singletons; the top ten hold roughly 2.1%. Sequencing was performed on blood. These receptor sequences come from a woman in her thirties or forties in good health.

In its sample, this clonotype was seen once. One end of the junction does not line up with germline, which may come from a read error. The rearrangement joins TRBV4-1 to TRBJ2-3; D uncertain. The CDR3 has 12 amino acids. The germline CDR1 and CDR2 sequences are MGHRA and YSYEKL. DNA for the CDR3: TGCGCCAGCAGCCCTGGTGGGGATACGAAGTATTTT. Amino acids: CASSPGGDTKYF.

This chain uses TRBV3-1 with TRBJ1-1, with unresolved D. Germline CDR1 is LGHDT and CDR2 is YNNKEL (reference sequence). The CDR3 is 16 residues long. V was trimmed by 0 bases and J by 0 bases, leaving 11 bases between them. The CDR3 loop is CASSQDLGRLNTEAFF. The CDR3 nucleotides are TGTGCCAGCAGCCAAGATCTTGGGCGGCTGAACACTGAAGCTTTCTTT.

The chain employs TRBV20-1 and TRBJ1-2, with D possibly TRBD1 on 6 matching bases. Germline V gene data show CDR1 as DFQATT and CDR2 as SNEGSKA (reference sequence). The CDR3 consists of 13 residues. The V and J ends lost 4 bases and 8 bases respectively, with 17 bases between them. As DNA, the CDR3 is TGCAGTGCTACCGGGGGGGGACAAGGCGGCTACACCTTC. It codes for CSATGGGQGGYTF.

This clonotype turned up a few times. The chain recombines TRBV4-3 with TRBJ2-1; a weak D match, TRBD1 (5 bases). This CDR3 has 15 residues. CDR1 is LGHNA, CDR2 YSLEER, per germline. Trimming removed 1 base from V and 2 bases from J, with 9 bases in between. CDR3 DNA: TGCGCCAGCAGCCAAGCGGCAGGGCCCTACAATGAGCAGTTCTTC. This sequence encodes CASSQAAGPYNEQFF.

V gene TRBV11-2 combines with J gene TRBJ2-1; 8 bases line up with TRBD2. Germline trimming cut 8 bases from V and 0 bases from J; bases unmatched to any gene: 6. CDR1 and CDR2 from the germline V gene are SGHAT and FQNNGV. The CDR3 consists of 15 residues. In DNA, the CDR3 is TGTGCCAGCGGCAAAAGCGGGAGCTCCTACAATGAGCAGTTCTTC. Translating it yields CASGKSGSSYNEQFF.

The rearrangement uses TRBV14 and TRBJ1-1, with D perhaps TRBD1 (5 bases). This CDR3 region has 12 residues. Germline CDR1 reads SGHDN; CDR2 reads FVKESK. V was clipped by 6 bases and J by 0 bases, with 5 bases between them. This chain's CDR3 is CASRTVNTEAFF. The CDR3 DNA follows: TGTGCCAGCAGGACAGTGAACACTGAAGCTTTCTTT.

This clonotype was seen once. V gene TRBV7-2 combines with J gene TRBJ2-1; TRBD1 matches 9 bases. The CDR3 totals 14 residues. The V gene end was trimmed by 6 bases and the J gene end by 8 bases; junction bases not matched to a gene: 8. The V gene's germline CDR1 is SGHTA and CDR2 FQGNSA. CDR3 amino acids: CASRFTGGRDEQFF. The CDR3 region has the DNA TGTGCCAGCAGGTTCACAGGGGGCAGGGATGAGCAGTTCTTC. The full variable domain, rest sourced from reference TRBV7-2 and TRBJ2-1, is GAGVSQSPSNKVTEKGKDVELRCDPISGHTALYWYRQSLGQGLEFLIYFQGNSAPDKSGLPSDRFSAERTGGSVSTLTIQRTQQEDSAVYLCASRFTGGRDEQFFGPGTRLTVL.

The J gene is TRBJ1-6, the V gene TRBV4-2, with a possible D match to TRBD1 (6 bases). V gave up 1 base and J gave up 5 bases, with 9 bases separating them. The CDR3 spans 15 residues. Germline V gives CDR1 LGHNA, CDR2 YNFKEQ. CDR3 bases: TGTGCCAGCAGCCAAGGGACAGACCATAATTCACCCCTCCACTTT. As protein: CASSQGTDHNSPLHF.

The V call is TRBV5-1, the J call TRBJ2-3, with D perhaps being TRBD1 or TRBD2 (5 bases each). V was shortened by 6 bases and J by 6 bases, with 17 bases between the two germline ends. CDR3 size: 14 residues. Germline lookup yields CDR1 SGHRS and CDR2 YFSETQ. The DNA of the CDR3 is TGCGCCAGCACCCGGGGCAGTCTCAGGGATACGCAGTATTTT. Protein sequence: CASTRGSLRDTQYF.

This clonotype came up many times. This chain joins TRBV6-5 and TRBJ2-5, with a weak D call TRBD1 (6 bases). This CDR3 contains 12 residues. The germline V gene encodes CDR1 MNHEY and CDR2 SVGAGI. V lost 2 bases and J lost 5, with 6 bases in between. CDR3 DNA: TGTGCCAGCAGTTACCAGGGGGAGACCCAGTACTTC. Protein: CASSYQGETQYF.

This chain's CDR3 is CSARQGGDYNEQFF. CDR3 nucleotide sequence: TGCAGTGCTAGACAGGGGGGGGACTACAATGAGCAGTTCTTC. The chain links TRBV20-1 to TRBJ2-1; D may correspond to TRBD1 or TRBD2 (7 bases each). The germline V gene has CDR1 DFQATT and CDR2 SNEGSKA (reference sequence). This CDR3 contains 14 residues. The germline V and J ends were trimmed by 2 bases and 3 bases, with 11 bases remaining between them.

The genes are TRBV23-1 and TRBJ2-4, with 7 positions matching TRBD1. TRBV23-1 is flagged as an ORF with uncertain function. This CDR3 has 19 residues. The junction had 11 bases not matched to a gene; V was cut back by 0 bases and J by 0 bases. CDR3 sequence: CASSQSGDRQGLAKNIQYF. The CDR3 nucleotides are TGCGCCAGCAGTCAATCGGGGGATCGACAGGGCTTAGCCAAAAACATTCAGTACTTC.

This clonotype was picked up a small number of times. This CDR3 reads CASSLSPAITDTQYF. CDR3 in DNA: TGTGCCAGCAGCTTATCCCCCGCTATTACAGATACGCAGTATTTT. The chain couples TRBV7-2 to TRBJ2-3, with no clear D. V lost 2 bases to trimming and J lost 3 bases, with 12 bases between them. CDR3 length: 15 residues. Germline values: CDR1 SGHTA, CDR2 FQGNSA. Variable domain in full (rest from reference TRBV7-2 and TRBJ2-3): GAGVSQSPSNKVTEKGKDVELRCDPISGHTALYWYRQSLGQGLEFLIYFQGNSAPDKSGLPSDRFSAERTGGSVSTLTIQRTQQEDSAVYLCASSLSPAITDTQYFGPGTRLTVL.

The rearrangement links TRBV20-1 to TRBJ2-3; D is undetermined. This CDR3 region has 12 residues. Trimming cost V 4 bases and J 6 bases, with 11 bases left between them. CDR1 is DFQATT, CDR2 SNEGSKA, per germline (reference sequence). CDR3 amino acids: CSATRPPDTQYF. As DNA, the CDR3 is TGCAGTGCTACGAGACCCCCGGATACGCAGTATTTT.

This chain joins TRBV20-1 and TRBJ2-5, with TRBD2 matching over 12 bases. Germline assignment: CDR1 DFQATT and CDR2 SNEGSKA (reference sequence). The CDR3 spans 15 residues. The ends lost 6 bases at V and 3 bases at J; junction bases unmatched: 8. CDR3 sequence (DNA): TGCAGTGCCCCGACTAGCGGGGGCCTTAAAGAGACCCAGTACTTC. This gives the protein CSAPTSGGLKETQYF.

Here the CDR3 DNA reads TGCAGTGCTAGCGTAGCCCTTGACAGGGACGAGCAGTACTTC. Encoded protein: CSASVALDRDEQYF. The chain joins TRBV20-1 to TRBJ2-7, with 7 bases lining up with TRBD1. Germline V gene lookup returns CDR1 DFQATT and CDR2 SNEGSKA (reference sequence). Unmatched junction bases numbered 10, after V lost 3 bases and J lost 5 bases. The CDR3 covers 14 residues.

The chain employs TRBV5-6 and TRBJ2-4; D remains unclear. V lost 4 bases, J lost 0 bases, and 11 bases lay in between. This CDR3 contains 15 residues. Germline lookup yields CDR1 SGHDT and CDR2 YYEEEE. CDR3 amino acids: CASSDLLRAKNIQYF. CDR3 nucleotides: TGTGCCAGCAGCGACTTACTAAGAGCCAAAAACATTCAGTACTTC. The entire variable domain, with the rest obtained from reference TRBV5-6 and TRBJ2-4, is as follows: DAGVTQSPTHLIKTRGQQVTLRCSPKSGHDTVSWYQQALGQGPQFIFQYYEEEERQRGNFPDRFSGHQFPNYSSELNVNALLLGDSALYLCASSDLLRAKNIQYFGAGTRLSVL.

J is TRBJ2-5 and V is TRBV9; D is ambiguous. Trimming took 4 bases from V and 11 from J, leaving 27 bases between them. This CDR3 spans 16 amino acids. The germline gives CDR1 SGDLS, CDR2 YYNGEE. The CDR3: CASSPHPQLGNNEQYF. In DNA form, the CDR3 reads TGTGCCAGCAGCCCTCATCCCCAACTGGGGAACAATGAGCAGTACTTC.

The V gene is TRBV29-1, the J gene TRBJ2-4; weak D call: TRBD2 (6 bases). The CDR3 consists of 12 residues. Germline CDR1 SQVTM, CDR2 ANQGSEA. Trimming removed 5 bases from V and 7 bases from J, with 12 bases in between. The DNA for the CDR3 is TGCAGCGTTCAGGAGGGTATCAACATTCAGTACTTC. It encodes CSVQEGINIQYF. The full variable domain, rest sourced from reference TRBV29-1 and TRBJ2-4, is SAVISQKPSRDICQRGTSLTIQCQVDSQVTMMFWYRQQPGQSLTLIATANQGSEATYESGFVIDKFPISRPNLTFSTLTVSNMSPEDSSIYLCSVQEGINIQYFGAGTRLSVL.

V usage is TRBV29-1 and J usage is TRBJ2-5; TRBD2 matches 7 bases. Germline CDR1 SQVTM, CDR2 ANQGSEA. Germline trimming cut 6 bases from V and 11 bases from J; bases unmatched to any gene: 12. This CDR3 has 12 residues. CDR3 protein: CSVQRGGNEQYF. In DNA form, the CDR3 reads TGCAGCGTCCAGCGGGGCGGCAATGAGCAGTACTTC.

The chain combines TRBV27 with TRBJ2-3; the D call may be TRBD1 or TRBD2 (5 bases each). Germline lookup yields CDR1 MNHEY and CDR2 SMNVEV (reference sequence). There are 17 residues in the CDR3. V shed 2 bases and J shed 0 bases, with 15 bases lying between them. The CDR3: CASSLPPGRASTDTQYF. The CDR3 nucleotides are TGTGCCAGCAGTTTACCCCCGGGGCGGGCTAGCACAGATACGCAGTATTTT.

This rearrangement joins TRBV20-1 to TRBJ2-7, with D perhaps matching TRBD2 (6 bases). V was shortened by 6 bases and J by 4 bases, with 19 bases between the two germline ends. CDR3 size: 14 residues. CDR1 is DFQATT and CDR2 is SNEGSKA in the germline V gene (reference sequence). CDR3 residues: CSAPGTWGLYEQYF. DNA of the CDR3: TGCAGTGCCCCCGGGACTTGGGGCCTATACGAGCAGTACTTC.

Only a few counts were recorded for this clonotype. The V call is TRBV5-1, the J call TRBJ2-1, with 9 nucleotides matching TRBD1. Germline V gene lookup returns CDR1 SGHRS and CDR2 YFSETQ. The junction had 5 bases not matched to a gene; V was cut back by 0 bases and J by 7 bases. CDR3 length: 15 amino acids. The CDR3 nucleotides are TGCGCCAGCAGCTTGGGGACAGGGGTCCTTAATGAGCAGTTCTTC. It is translated as CASSLGTGVLNEQFF.

This clonotype was observed once. The chain carries TRBV4-3 and TRBJ2-1; the match to TRBD2 covers 11 bases. CDR1 and CDR2 (germline): LGHNA, YSLEER. Unmatched junction bases numbered 20, after V lost 0 bases and J lost 13 bases. This CDR3 is built from 19 residues. CDR3 DNA: TGCGCCAGCAGCCAAGATTTGAGTACTAGCGGGGGCCTAGGGGAGACCCAGTTCTTC. This translates into CASSQDLSTSGGLGETQFF.

This clonotype came up a few times. The chain couples TRBV9 to TRBJ1-1; D is unclear. This CDR3 spans 14 amino acids. Trimming took off 4 bases at V and 0 bases at J, with 10 bases between the two ends. CDR1 is SGDLS, CDR2 YYNGEE, per germline. The CDR3 spells CASSPGSLNTEAFF. The CDR3 region has the DNA TGTGCCAGCAGCCCCGGGTCCCTGAACACTGAAGCTTTCTTT. Based on the CDR3 plus reference TRBV9 and TRBJ1-1, the full variable domain is DSGVTQTPKHLITATGQRVTLRCSPRSGDLSVYWYQQSLDQGLQFLIQYYNGEERAKGNILERFSAQQFPDLHSELNLSSLELGDSALYFCASSPGSLNTEAFFGQGTRLTVV.

This clonotype has more than one count but fewer than ten. The chain employs TRBV6-5 and TRBJ2-1, with D hard to call. The V gene's germline CDR1 is MNHEY and CDR2 SVGAGI. V was cut by 6 bases and J by 0 bases, with 15 bases left in between. This CDR3 spans 16 amino acids. The CDR3 bases are TGTGCCAGCAGGCGATTAGCCCAGAGCTCCTACAATGAGCAGTTCTTC. It codes for CASRRLAQSSYNEQFF.

V and J are TRBV27 and TRBJ1-2, with 7 positions matching TRBD1. The CDR3 runs 13 residues. Germline lookup yields CDR1 MNHEY and CDR2 SMNVEV (reference sequence). Trimming took 6 bases from V and 7 from J; bases not matched to a gene: 8. The CDR3 sequence: CASSSGTVTGYTF. CDR3 in DNA: TGTGCCAGCAGCTCTGGGACAGTGACTGGCTACACCTTC.

This chain links TRBV6-2 or TRBV6-3 with TRBJ2-1; 9 bases are a match to TRBD1. V dropped 6 bases and J dropped 14; count of bases not matched to a gene: 17. CDR1 and CDR2 (germline): MNHEY, SVGEGT. This CDR3 is built from 15 residues. CDR3 amino acids: CASRPRPGQGGREFF. The CDR3 DNA reads as TGTGCCAGCAGGCCCCGCCCGGGACAGGGTGGGAGGGAGTTCTTC.

The chain is built from TRBV4-1 and TRBJ2-1, with TRBD2 matching 11 bases. The ends lost 0 bases at V and 0 bases at J; junction bases unmatched: 4. There are 18 residues in the CDR3. Germline CDR1 reads MGHRA; CDR2 reads YSYEKL. The CDR3 DNA follows: TGCGCCAGCAGCCAAGATCCTAGCGGGGGGAGCTCCTACAATGAGCAGTTCTTC. Its translation is CASSQDPSGGSSYNEQFF.

This clonotype was seen more than once but under ten times. The genes are TRBV27 and TRBJ1-2, with a weak D call TRBD1 (6 bases). V lost 7 bases and J lost 7, with 19 bases in between. The CDR3 consists of 14 residues. Germline CDR1 MNHEY, CDR2 SMNVEV (reference sequence). The CDR3 region has the DNA TGTGCCAGCAAAATTGGGGCCGGGACATTTGGCTACACCTTC. It translates to CASKIGAGTFGYTF.

The V gene is TRBV7-2, the J gene TRBJ1-4; no reliable D call. Trimming left V 7 bases short and J 5 bases short, with 26 bases between. The CDR3 totals 18 residues. The V gene's germline CDR1 is SGHTA and CDR2 FQGNSA. The CDR3 loop is CASTLSANGIHANEKLFF. The CDR3 nucleotides are TGTGCCAGCACCCTCTCGGCCAACGGGATACATGCGAATGAAAAACTGTTTTTT.